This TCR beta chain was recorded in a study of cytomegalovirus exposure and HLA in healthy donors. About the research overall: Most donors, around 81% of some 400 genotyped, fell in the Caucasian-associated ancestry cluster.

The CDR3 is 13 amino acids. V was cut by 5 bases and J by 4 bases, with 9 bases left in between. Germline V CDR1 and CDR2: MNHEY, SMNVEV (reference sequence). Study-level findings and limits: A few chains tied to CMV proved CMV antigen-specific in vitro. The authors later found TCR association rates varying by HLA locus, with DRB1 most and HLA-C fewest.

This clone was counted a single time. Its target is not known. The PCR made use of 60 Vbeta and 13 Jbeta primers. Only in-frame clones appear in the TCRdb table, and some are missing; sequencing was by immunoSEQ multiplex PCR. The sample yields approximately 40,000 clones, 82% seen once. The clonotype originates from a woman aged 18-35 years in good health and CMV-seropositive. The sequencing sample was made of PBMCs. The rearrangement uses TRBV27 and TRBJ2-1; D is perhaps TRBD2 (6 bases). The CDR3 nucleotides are TGTGCCAGCAGTCGTAGCGGTTACAATGAGCAGTTCTTC. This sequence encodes CASSRSGYNEQFF.